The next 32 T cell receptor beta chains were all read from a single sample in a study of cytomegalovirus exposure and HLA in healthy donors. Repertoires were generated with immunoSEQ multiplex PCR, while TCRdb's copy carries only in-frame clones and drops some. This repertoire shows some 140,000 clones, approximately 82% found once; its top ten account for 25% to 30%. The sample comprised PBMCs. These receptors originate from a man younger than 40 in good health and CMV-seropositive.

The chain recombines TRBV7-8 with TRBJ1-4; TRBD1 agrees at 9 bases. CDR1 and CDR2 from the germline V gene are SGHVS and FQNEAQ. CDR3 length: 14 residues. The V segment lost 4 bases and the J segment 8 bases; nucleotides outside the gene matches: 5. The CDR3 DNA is TGTGCCAGCAGCTCGGGACAGGGAAGCGAAAAACTGTTTTTT. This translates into CASSSGQGSEKLFF. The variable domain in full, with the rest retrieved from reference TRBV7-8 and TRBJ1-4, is GAGVSQSPRYKVAKRGQDVALRCDPISGHVSLFWYQQALGQGPEFLTYFQNEAQLDKSGLPSDRFFAERPEGSVSTLKIQRTQQEDSAVYLCASSSGQGSEKLFFGSGTQLSVL.

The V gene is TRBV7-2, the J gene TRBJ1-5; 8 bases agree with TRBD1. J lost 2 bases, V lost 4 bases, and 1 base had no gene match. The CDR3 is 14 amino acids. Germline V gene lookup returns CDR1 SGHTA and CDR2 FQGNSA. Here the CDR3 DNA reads TGTGCCAGCAGCTACAGGGGGGGCAATCAGCCCCAGCATTTT. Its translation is CASSYRGGNQPQHF.

The CDR3 is CASTRGFGGDYGYTF. Here the CDR3 DNA reads TGTGCCAGCACCCGAGGTTTTGGGGGCGACTATGGCTACACCTTC. This rearrangement joins TRBV27 to TRBJ1-2; possible D gene TRBD1, 6 bases. The length of the CDR3 is 15 residues. Trimming stripped 7 bases from V and 3 bases from J, with 18 bases between. Germline V gene lookup returns CDR1 MNHEY and CDR2 SMNVEV (reference sequence).

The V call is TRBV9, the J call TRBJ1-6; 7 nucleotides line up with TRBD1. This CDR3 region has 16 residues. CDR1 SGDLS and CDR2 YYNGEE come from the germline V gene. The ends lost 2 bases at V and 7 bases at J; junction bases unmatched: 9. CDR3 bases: TGTGCCAGCAGCGTCTCCGGGGTAGGGGGCAATTCACCCCTCCACTTT. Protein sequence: CASSVSGVGGNSPLHF.

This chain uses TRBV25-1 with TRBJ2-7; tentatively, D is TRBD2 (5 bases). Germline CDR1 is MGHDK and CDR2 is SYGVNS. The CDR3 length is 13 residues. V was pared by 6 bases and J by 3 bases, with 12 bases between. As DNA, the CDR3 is TGTGCCAGCAGCAAATCGGGGTTCTACGAGCAGTACTTC. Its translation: CASSKSGFYEQYF.

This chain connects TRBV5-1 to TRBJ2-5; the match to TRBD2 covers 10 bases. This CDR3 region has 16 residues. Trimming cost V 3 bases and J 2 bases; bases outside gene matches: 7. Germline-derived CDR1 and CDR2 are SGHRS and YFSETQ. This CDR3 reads CASSYSGTSAQETQYF. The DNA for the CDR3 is TGCGCCAGCAGCTACTCCGGGACTAGCGCTCAAGAGACCCAGTACTTC. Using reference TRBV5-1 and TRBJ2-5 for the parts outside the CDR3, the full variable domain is KAGVTQTPRYLIKTRGQQVTLSCSPISGHRSVSWYQQTPGQGLQFLFEYFSETQRNKGNFPGRFSGRQFSNSRSEMNVSTLELGDSALYLCASSYSGTSAQETQYFGPGTRLLVL.

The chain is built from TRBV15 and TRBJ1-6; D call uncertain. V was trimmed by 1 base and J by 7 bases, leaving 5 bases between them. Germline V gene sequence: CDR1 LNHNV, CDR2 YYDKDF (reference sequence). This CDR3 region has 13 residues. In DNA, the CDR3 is TGTGCCACCAGCAGAGGCAGGAATTCACCCCTCCACTTT. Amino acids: CATSRGRNSPLHF.

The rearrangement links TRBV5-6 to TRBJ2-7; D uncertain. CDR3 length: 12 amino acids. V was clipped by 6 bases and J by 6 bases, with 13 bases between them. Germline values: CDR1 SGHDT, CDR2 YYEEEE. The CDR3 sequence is CASTAGSGEQYF. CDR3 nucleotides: TGTGCCAGCACCGCAGGATCCGGCGAGCAGTACTTC.

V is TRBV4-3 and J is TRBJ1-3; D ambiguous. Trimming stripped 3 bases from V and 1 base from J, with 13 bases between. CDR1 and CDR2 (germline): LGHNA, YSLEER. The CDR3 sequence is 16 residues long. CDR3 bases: TGCGCCAGCAGCCATATAGGTTCGGGGTCTGGAAACACCATATATTTT. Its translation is CASSHIGSGSGNTIYF.

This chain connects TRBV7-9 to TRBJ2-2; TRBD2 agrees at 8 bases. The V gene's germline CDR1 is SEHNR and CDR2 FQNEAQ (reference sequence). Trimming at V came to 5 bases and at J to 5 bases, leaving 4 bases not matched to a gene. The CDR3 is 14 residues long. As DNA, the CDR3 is TGTGCCAGCAGCAAACTAGCGGAGACCGGGGAGCTGTTTTTT. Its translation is CASSKLAETGELFF.

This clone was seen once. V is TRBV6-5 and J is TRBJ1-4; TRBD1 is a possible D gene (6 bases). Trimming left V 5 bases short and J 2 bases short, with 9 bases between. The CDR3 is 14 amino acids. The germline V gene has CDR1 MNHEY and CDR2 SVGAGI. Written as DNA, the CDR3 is TGTGCCAGCAGTAGGGGGTCTACTAATGAAAAACTGTTTTTT. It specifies CASSRGSTNEKLFF.

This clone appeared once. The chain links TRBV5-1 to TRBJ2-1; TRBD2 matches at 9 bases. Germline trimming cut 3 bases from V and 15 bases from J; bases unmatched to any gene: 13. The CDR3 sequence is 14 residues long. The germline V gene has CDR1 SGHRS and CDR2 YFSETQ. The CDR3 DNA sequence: TGCGCCAGCAGCTCCAACGTCCCGGGACTAGCTTGGTTCTTC. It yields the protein CASSSNVPGLAWFF.

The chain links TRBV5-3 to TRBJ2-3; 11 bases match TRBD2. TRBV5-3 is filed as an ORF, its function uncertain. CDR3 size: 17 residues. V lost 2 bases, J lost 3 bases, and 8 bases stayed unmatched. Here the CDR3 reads CARSFQALAGGTDTQYF. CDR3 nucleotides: TGTGCCAGAAGCTTCCAAGCCTTAGCGGGAGGGACAGATACGCAGTATTTT.

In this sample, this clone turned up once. In nucleotides, the CDR3 is TGTGCCAGCAGTACCCTTTGGGCTGAAGGACCCCAGCATTTT. It specifies CASSTLWAEGPQHF. The chain couples TRBV6-1 to TRBJ1-5, with D uncertain. Trimming shortened V by 5 bases and J by 10 bases, and 18 bases separated the two germline ends. The CDR3 totals 14 residues. Germline loops: CDR1 MNHNS, CDR2 SASEGT.

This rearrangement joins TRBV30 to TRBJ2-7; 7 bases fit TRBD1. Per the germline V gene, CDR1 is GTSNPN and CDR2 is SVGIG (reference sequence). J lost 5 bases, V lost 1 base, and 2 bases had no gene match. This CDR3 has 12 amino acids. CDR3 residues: CAWSGDRDEQYF. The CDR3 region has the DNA TGTGCCTGGAGTGGAGACAGGGACGAGCAGTACTTC.

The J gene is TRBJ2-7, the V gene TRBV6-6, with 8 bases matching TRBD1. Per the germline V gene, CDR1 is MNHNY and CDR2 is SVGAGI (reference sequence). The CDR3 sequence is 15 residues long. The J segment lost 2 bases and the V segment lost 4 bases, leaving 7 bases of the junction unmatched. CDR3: CASSFTGGSTYEQYF. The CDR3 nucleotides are TGTGCCAGCAGTTTCACAGGGGGATCCACCTACGAGCAGTACTTC.

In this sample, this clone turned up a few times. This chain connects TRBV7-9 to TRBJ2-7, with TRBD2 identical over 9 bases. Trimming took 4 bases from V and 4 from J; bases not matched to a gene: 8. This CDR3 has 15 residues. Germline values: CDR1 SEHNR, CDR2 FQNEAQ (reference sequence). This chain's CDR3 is CASSSSGMKRYEQYF. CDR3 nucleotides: TGTGCCAGCAGCTCTAGCGGGATGAAGAGGTACGAGCAGTACTTC.

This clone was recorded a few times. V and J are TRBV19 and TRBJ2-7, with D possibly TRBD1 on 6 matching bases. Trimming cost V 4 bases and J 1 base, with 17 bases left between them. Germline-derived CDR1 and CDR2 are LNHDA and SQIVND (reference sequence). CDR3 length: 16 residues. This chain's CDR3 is CASSRGPRGPSYEQYF. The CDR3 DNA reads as TGTGCCAGTAGTAGAGGCCCCAGGGGACCTTCCTACGAGCAGTACTTC.

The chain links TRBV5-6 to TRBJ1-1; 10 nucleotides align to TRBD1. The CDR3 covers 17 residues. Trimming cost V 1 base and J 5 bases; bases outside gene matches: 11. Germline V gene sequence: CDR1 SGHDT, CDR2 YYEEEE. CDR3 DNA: TGTGCCAGCAGCTTGCCACCGGGGGACAGGGGAGAGACTGAAGCTTTCTTT. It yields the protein CASSLPPGDRGETEAFF. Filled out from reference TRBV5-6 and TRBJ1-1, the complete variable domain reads DAGVTQSPTHLIKTRGQQVTLRCSPKSGHDTVSWYQQALGQGPQFIFQYYEEEERQRGNFPDRFSGHQFPNYSSELNVNALLLGDSALYLCASSLPPGDRGETEAFFGQGTRLTVV.

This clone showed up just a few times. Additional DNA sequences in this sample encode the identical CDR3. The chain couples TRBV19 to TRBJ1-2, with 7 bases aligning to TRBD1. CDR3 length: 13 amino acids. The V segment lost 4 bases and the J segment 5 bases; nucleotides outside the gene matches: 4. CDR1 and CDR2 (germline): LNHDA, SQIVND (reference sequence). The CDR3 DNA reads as TGTGCCAGTAGTAGGGACAGCCTTTATGGCTACACCTTC. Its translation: CASSRDSLYGYTF.

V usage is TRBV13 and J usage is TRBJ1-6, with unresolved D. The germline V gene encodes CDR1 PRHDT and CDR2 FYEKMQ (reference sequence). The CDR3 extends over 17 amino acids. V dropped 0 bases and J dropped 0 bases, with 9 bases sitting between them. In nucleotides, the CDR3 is TGTGCCAGCAGCTTAGGAGAACAGAGCTCCTATAATTCACCCCTCCACTTT. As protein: CASSLGEQSSYNSPLHF.

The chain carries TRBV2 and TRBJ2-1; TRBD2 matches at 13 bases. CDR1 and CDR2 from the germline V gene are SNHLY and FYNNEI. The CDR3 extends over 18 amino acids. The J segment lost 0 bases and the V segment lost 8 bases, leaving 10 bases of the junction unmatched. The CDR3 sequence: CASRYTSGRGSSYNEQFF. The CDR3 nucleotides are TGTGCCAGCCGATATACTAGCGGGAGGGGTAGCTCCTACAATGAGCAGTTCTTC.

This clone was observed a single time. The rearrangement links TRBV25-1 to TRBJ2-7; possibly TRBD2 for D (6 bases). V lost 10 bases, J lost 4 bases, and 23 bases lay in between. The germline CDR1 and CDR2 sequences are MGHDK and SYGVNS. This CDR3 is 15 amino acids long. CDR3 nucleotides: TGTGCCACCGTGGGGGGACTCTACGGGGATTACGAGCAGTACTTC. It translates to CATVGGLYGDYEQYF.

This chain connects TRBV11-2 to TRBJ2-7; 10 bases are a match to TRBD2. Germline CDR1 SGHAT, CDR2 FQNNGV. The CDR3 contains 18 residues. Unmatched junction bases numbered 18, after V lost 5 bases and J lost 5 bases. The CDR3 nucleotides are TGTGCCAGCAGCCCATACCCTAAGGCTAGCGGGAGCCTAGACGAGCAGTACTTC. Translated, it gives CASSPYPKASGSLDEQYF. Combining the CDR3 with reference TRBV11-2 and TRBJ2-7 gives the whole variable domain EAGVAQSPRYKIIEKRQSVAFWCNPISGHATLYWYQQILGQGPKLLIQFQNNGVVDDSQLPKDRFSAERLKGVDSTLKIQPAKLEDSAVYLCASSPYPKASGSLDEQYFGPGTRLTVT.

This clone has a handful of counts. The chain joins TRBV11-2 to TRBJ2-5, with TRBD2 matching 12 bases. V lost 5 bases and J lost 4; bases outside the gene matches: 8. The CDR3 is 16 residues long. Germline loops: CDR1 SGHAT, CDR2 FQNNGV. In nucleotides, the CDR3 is TGTGCCAGCAGCACCTCGACTAGCGGGGGTACAGAGACCCAGTACTTC. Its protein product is CASSTSTSGGTETQYF.

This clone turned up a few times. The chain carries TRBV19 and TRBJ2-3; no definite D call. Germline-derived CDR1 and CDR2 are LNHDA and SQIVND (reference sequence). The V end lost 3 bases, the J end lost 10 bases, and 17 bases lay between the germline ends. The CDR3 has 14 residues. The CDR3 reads CASSMASSSRAQYF. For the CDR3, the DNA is TGTGCCAGTAGTATGGCAAGCTCTAGTCGGGCGCAGTATTTT.

The DNA for the CDR3 is TGTGCCAGCAGCGACGACAGTCAGCCCCAGCATTTT. This sequence encodes CASSDDSQPQHF. The rearrangement links TRBV7-6 to TRBJ1-5; tentatively, D is TRBD1 (5 bases). The CDR3 runs 12 residues. V was pared by 5 bases and J by 6 bases, with 8 bases between. The germline CDR1 and CDR2 sequences are SGHVS and FNYEAQ.

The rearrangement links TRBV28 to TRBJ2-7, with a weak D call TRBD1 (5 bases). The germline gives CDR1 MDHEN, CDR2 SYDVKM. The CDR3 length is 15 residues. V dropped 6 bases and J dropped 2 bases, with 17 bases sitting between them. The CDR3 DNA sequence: TGTGCCAGCAGCACGGTGACTGGCAGGGCCTACGAGCAGTACTTC. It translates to CASSTVTGRAYEQYF. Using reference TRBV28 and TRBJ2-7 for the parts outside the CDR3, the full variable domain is DVKVTQSSRYLVKRTGEKVFLECVQDMDHENMFWYRQDPGLGLRLIYFSYDVKMKEKGDIPEGYSVSREKKERFSLILESASTNQTSMYLCASSTVTGRAYEQYFGPGTRLTVT.

CDR3 protein: CASSLAGRSYEQYF. The CDR3 DNA sequence: TGTGCCAGCAGCTTGGCGGGACGTAGTTACGAGCAGTACTTC. The rearrangement uses TRBV7-2 and TRBJ2-7; D is possibly TRBD2 (6 bases). This CDR3 contains 14 residues. V was clipped by 3 bases and J by 4 bases, with 13 bases between them. Germline V CDR1 and CDR2: SGHTA, FQGNSA.

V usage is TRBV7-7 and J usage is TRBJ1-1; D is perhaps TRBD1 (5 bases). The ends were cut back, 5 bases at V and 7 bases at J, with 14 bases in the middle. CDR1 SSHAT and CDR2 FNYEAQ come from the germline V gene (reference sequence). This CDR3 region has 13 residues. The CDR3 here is CASSPSAGGEAFF. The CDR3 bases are TGTGCCAGCAGCCCTTCGGCGGGGGGTGAAGCTTTCTTT.

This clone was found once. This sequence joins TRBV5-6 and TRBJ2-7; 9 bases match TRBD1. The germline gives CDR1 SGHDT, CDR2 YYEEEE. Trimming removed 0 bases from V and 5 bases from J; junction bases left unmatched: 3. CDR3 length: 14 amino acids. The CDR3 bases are TGTGCCAGCAGCTTGGACAGGGGGCGGAACGAGCAGTACTTC. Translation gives CASSLDRGRNEQYF.

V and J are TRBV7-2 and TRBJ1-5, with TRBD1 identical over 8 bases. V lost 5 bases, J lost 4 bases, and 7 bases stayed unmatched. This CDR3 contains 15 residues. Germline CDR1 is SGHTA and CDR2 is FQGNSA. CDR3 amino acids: CASSPYRGENQPQHF. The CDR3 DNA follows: TGTGCCAGCAGCCCATACAGGGGGGAAAATCAGCCCCAGCATTTT. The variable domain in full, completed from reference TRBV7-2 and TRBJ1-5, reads GAGVSQSPSNKVTEKGKDVELRCDPISGHTALYWYRQSLGQGLEFLIYFQGNSAPDKSGLPSDRFSAERTGGSVSTLTIQRTQQEDSAVYLCASSPYRGENQPQHFGDGTRLSIL.